The 17 T cell receptor beta chains below all came from one sample that was sequenced in a study of blood T cell repertoires in COVID-19. Data came from immunoSEQ multiplex PCR; TCRdb stores just in-frame clones and leaves some out. The data contain about 260,000 clones, approximately 90% of them singletons. Specimen: peripheral blood. These receptors all come from a woman between 35 and 50 years old with acute or convalescent COVID-19.

CDR3 loop: CASSVGGQGATEAFF. CDR3 bases: TGTGCCAGCAGCGTAGGGGGACAGGGGGCAACTGAAGCTTTCTTT. J is TRBJ1-1 and V is TRBV9, with 12 bases aligning to TRBD1. The germline V gene has CDR1 SGDLS and CDR2 YYNGEE. The CDR3 has 15 residues. V gave up 0 bases and J gave up 5 bases; unmatched junction bases: 2.

The chain recombines TRBV5-6 with TRBJ2-2; D not certain. Trimming shortened V by 1 base and J by 3 bases, and 7 bases separated the two germline ends. Germline V lookup: CDR1 SGHDT, CDR2 YYEEEE. This CDR3 comprises 14 residues. CDR3 residues: CASSLYGYTGELFF. The CDR3 DNA follows: TGTGCCAGCAGCTTGTACGGGTACACCGGGGAGCTGTTTTTT.

This sequence joins TRBV10-3 and TRBJ2-5; TRBD1 agrees at 7 bases. The germline V gene encodes CDR1 ENHRY and CDR2 SYGVKD. V lost 9 bases to trimming and J lost 0 bases; unmatched junction nucleotides: 16. The CDR3 runs to 17 residues. CDR3 coding DNA: TGTGCCATTAGAAACCCCGACAGGGCCCTTGACCAAGAGACCCAGTACTTC. Translation: CAIRNPDRALDQETQYF.

The chain carries TRBV30 and TRBJ1-6; 7 bases agree with TRBD1. Germline V gene lookup returns CDR1 GTSNPN and CDR2 SVGIG (reference sequence). V was pared by 5 bases and J by 7 bases, with 11 bases of the junction left unmatched. There are 15 residues in the CDR3. The DNA for the CDR3 is TGTGCCTGGGACGACAGGGCTTTTGGCAATTCACCCCTCCACTTT. This gives the protein CAWDDRAFGNSPLHF.

This clone is a singleton in its sample. This chain links TRBV5-5 with TRBJ1-2, with TRBD1 as a possible D gene (5 bases). Trimming took 0 bases from V and 0 from J, leaving 9 bases between them. Germline V gene lookup returns CDR1 SGHKS and CDR2 YYEKEE (reference sequence). The CDR3 spans 15 residues. The CDR3: CASSLDWTSNYGYTF. The CDR3 bases are TGTGCCAGCAGCTTGGATTGGACATCTAACTATGGCTACACCTTC.

This chain uses TRBV29-1 with TRBJ1-5; TRBD1 aligns across 10 bases. V lost 7 bases, J lost 2 bases, and 2 bases stayed unmatched. This CDR3 region has 13 residues. The V gene's germline CDR1 is SQVTM and CDR2 ANQGSEA. CDR3 sequence reads: CSAGQGGNQPQHF. CDR3 nucleotide sequence: TGCAGCGCCGGACAGGGGGGCAATCAGCCCCAGCATTTT. The variable domain in full, with the rest retrieved from reference TRBV29-1 and TRBJ1-5, is SAVISQKPSRDICQRGTSLTIQCQVDSQVTMMFWYRQQPGQSLTLIATANQGSEATYESGFVIDKFPISRPNLTFSTLTVSNMSPEDSSIYLCSAGQGGNQPQHFGDGTRLSIL.

As concerns this clone: Different DNA sequences within this sample yield the same CDR3. The chain links TRBV7-9 to TRBJ1-2, with TRBD1 as a possible D gene (6 bases). Germline assignment: CDR1 SEHNR and CDR2 FQNEAQ (reference sequence). The ends were cut back, 6 bases at V and 8 bases at J, with 16 bases in the middle. The CDR3 extends over 13 amino acids. Here the CDR3 DNA reads TGTGCCAGCAGTTCGGACAGTCGGAGGGGCTACACCTTC. This codes for CASSSDSRRGYTF.

The chain carries TRBV5-4 and TRBJ2-1; 7 bases are a match to TRBD2. Germline CDR1 is SGHNT and CDR2 is YYREEE (reference sequence). Losses at the gene ends were 4 bases for V and 8 bases for J; bases not matched to a gene: 6. This CDR3 spans 13 amino acids. CDR3 DNA: TGTGCCAGCAGCCCGACTAGCTCTTATGAGCAGTTCTTC. Protein: CASSPTSSYEQFF.

The V call is TRBV5-6, the J call TRBJ2-5, with TRBD1 identical over 7 bases. The J segment lost 0 bases and the V segment lost 3 bases, leaving 5 bases of the junction unmatched. CDR3 length: 15 amino acids. Per germline, CDR1 SGHDT and CDR2 YYEEEE. In nucleotides, the CDR3 is TGTGCCAGCAGCTCACGGGACAGCCACCAAGAGACCCAGTACTTC. Its translation is CASSSRDSHQETQYF.

CDR3 in DNA: TGCGCCAGCAGTCAATCGGGGTCCTATACTCCCCCGCCGGGGAATAGCAATCAGCCCCAGCATTTT. This translates into CASSQSGSYTPPPGNSNQPQHF. The gene calls are TRBV23-1 and TRBJ1-5; no clear D. TRBV23-1 is an ORF, and what it does is uncertain. The CDR3 contains 22 residues. V lost 0 bases to trimming and J lost 0 bases, with 27 bases between them.

The chain links TRBV10-3 to TRBJ1-4; possibly TRBD1 for D (5 bases). This CDR3 is 15 amino acids long. Trimming took off 3 bases at V and 3 bases at J, with 11 bases between the two ends. The V gene's germline CDR1 is ENHRY and CDR2 SYGVKD. The DNA of the CDR3 is TGTGCCATCAGTGACGCGGGGGGGTCTAATGAAAAACTGTTTTTT. It encodes CAISDAGGSNEKLFF.

The J gene is TRBJ1-4, the V gene TRBV2; 8 bases map to TRBD1. J was trimmed by 7 bases and V by 4 bases; bases with no gene match: 2. This CDR3 spans 13 amino acids. Germline-derived CDR1 and CDR2 are SNHLY and FYNNEI. CDR3 sequence (DNA): TGTGCCAGCAGTGCAGGGGGCGGTGAAAAACTGTTTTTT. Protein: CASSAGGGEKLFF.

The chain links TRBV2 to TRBJ1-2, with TRBD1 as a possible D gene (6 bases). Between the trimmed V and J ends, which lost 4 bases and 2 bases, there was a span of 14 bases. The CDR3 runs 15 residues. Germline lookup yields CDR1 SNHLY and CDR2 FYNNEI. The CDR3 is CASSVRQASNYGYTF. The CDR3 DNA follows: TGTGCCAGCAGTGTGCGACAGGCGTCGAACTATGGCTACACCTTC. The whole variable domain, remainder taken from reference TRBV2 and TRBJ1-2, is EPEVTQTPSHQVTQMGQEVILRCVPISNHLYFYWYRQILGQKVEFLVSFYNNEISEKSEIFDDQFSVERPDGSNFTLKIRSTKLEDSAMYFCASSVRQASNYGYTFGSGTRLTVV.

Only a few counts were recorded for this clone. The gene calls are TRBV9 and TRBJ1-4; 7 bases are a match to TRBD1. The CDR3 length is 15 residues. Per the germline V gene, CDR1 is SGDLS and CDR2 is YYNGEE. V shed 4 bases, J shed 1 base, and the junction held 4 bases outside the gene matches. The CDR3 region has the DNA TGTGCCAGCAGCTTCCGACAGGGAACTAATGAAAAACTGTTTTTT. Residues: CASSFRQGTNEKLFF.

V and J are TRBV4-1 and TRBJ2-5; D uncertain. CDR3 length equals 13 residues. The V gene's germline CDR1 is MGHRA and CDR2 YSYEKL. The V and J ends lost 1 base and 5 bases respectively, with 8 bases between them. CDR3: CASSQGHGETQYF. Here the CDR3 DNA reads TGCGCCAGCAGCCAAGGGCACGGGGAGACCCAGTACTTC.

V gene TRBV10-3 combines with J gene TRBJ1-2; weak D call: TRBD1 (6 bases). V lost 7 bases, J lost 2 bases, and 11 bases lay in between. Germline-derived CDR1 and CDR2 are ENHRY and SYGVKD. This CDR3 has 13 amino acids. The CDR3 DNA reads TGTGCCATCACGCAGGGGCGGAACTATGGCTACACCTTC. Amino acid sequence: CAITQGRNYGYTF.

This chain joins TRBV28 and TRBJ2-3, with D maybe TRBD2 (7 bases). CDR3 length equals 15 residues. Deletions cut 10 bases from V and 4 bases from J, with 21 bases between. CDR1 is MDHEN, CDR2 SYDVKM, per germline. The CDR3 is CAIAGAAREADTQYF. In nucleotides, the CDR3 is TGTGCCATCGCGGGGGCAGCTAGGGAAGCAGATACGCAGTATTTT.